Listed below are T cell receptor beta chains from one sample, sequenced in a study of T-cell memory formation after mild COVID-19. MiXCR was run by TCRdb on the 5' RACE reads, yielding one entry per CDR3 protein. Among under 550,000 distinct CDR3 sequences listed, 18% were seen once. Sequencing used PBMCs or a T cell subset sorted from them (not recorded which). The origin of the receptors is an adult woman who had mild COVID-19 (a few samples of this study predate the infection). Cell type and time point are not known. The CDR3 runs from the conserved cysteine through the conserved F or W. A D gene is named only where the DNA matches it firmly. The size entry is marked missing in some rows and otherwise reads once, few, many or a size class.

J,D,V,size,CDR3,DNA
TRBJ2-7,NA,TRBV5-1,few,CASSYNLASEQYF,TGCGCCAGCAGCTATAACCTAGCATCCGAGCAGTACTTC
TRBJ2-7,TRBD1,TRBV25-1,NA,CASSEWGRGEGANEQYF,TGTGCCAGCAGTGAGTGGGGCAGGGGAGAGGGGGCAAACGAGCAGTACTTC
TRBJ2-7,TRBD1,TRBV19,NA,CASMGQGETYEQYF,TGTGCCAGTATGGGGCAGGGGGAAACCTACGAGCAGTACTTC
TRBJ2-7,NA,TRBV11-3,NA,CASSLDSDSYEQYF,TGTGCCAGCAGCTTAGACTCAGACTCCTACGAGCAGTACTTC
TRBJ2-3,NA,TRBV19,many,CASSRGLADTQYF,TGTGCCAGTAGTAGGGGATTGGCAGATACGCAGTATTTT
TRBJ1-1,NA,TRBV18,NA,CASSPPGRRYTEAFF,TGTGCCAGCTCACCCCCGGGTCGGCGGTACACTGAAGCTTTCTTT
TRBJ2-1,NA,TRBV20-1,NA,CSAPTDWPGGFEQFF,TGCAGTGCTCCGACTGACTGGCCGGGTGGCTTCGAGCAGTTCTTC
TRBJ1-6,NA,TRBV18,NA,CASSIGQVFYSPLHF,TGTGCCAGCTCTATAGGGCAGGTTTTTTATTCACCCCTCCACTTT
TRBJ1-2,TRBD1,TRBV5-1,NA,CASSLERTGDGYTF,TGCGCCAGCAGCTTGGAAAGGACAGGGGATGGCTACACCTTC
TRBJ1-2,NA,TRBV7-2,few,CASSFGQGRPNYGYTF,TGTGCCAGCAGCTTCGGGCAGGGTCGACCTAACTATGGCTACACCTTC
TRBJ2-5,TRBD2,TRBV24-1,many,CATSAPGSGREETQYF,TGTGCCACCAGTGCCCCTGGTTCAGGGAGGGAAGAGACCCAGTACTTC
TRBJ1-2,NA,TRBV11-2,few,CASTGGGIGVYGYTF,TGTGCCAGCACCGGGGGGGGGATCGGCGTCTATGGCTACACCTTC
TRBJ2-1,TRBD2,TRBV4-1,NA,CASRQAGGNRNEQFF,TGCGCCAGCAGGCAAGCGGGAGGAAATCGGAATGAGCAGTTCTTC
TRBJ1-1,NA,TRBV12-3/TRBV12-4,few,CASTAAGTENTEAFF,TGTGCCAGCACTGCTGCTGGGACGGAGAACACTGAAGCTTTCTTT
TRBJ2-3,NA,TRBV18,few,CASSPVASGTSTDTQYF,TGTGCCAGCTCACCAGTCGCCTCCGGGACAAGCACAGATACGCAGTATTTT
TRBJ2-1,TRBD1,TRBV7-9,NA,CASSLASGGRNEQFF,TGTGCCAGCAGCTTAGCGTCAGGGGGCCGGAATGAGCAGTTCTTC
TRBJ2-1,TRBD1,TRBV11-3,NA,CASSPGTGRVEQFF,TGTGCCAGCAGCCCCGGGACAGGGAGGGTTGAGCAGTTCTTC
TRBJ2-7,TRBD2,TRBV9,NA,CASSPTAVTSGGYEQYF,TGTGCCAGCAGCCCGACGGCGGTCACTAGCGGGGGTTACGAGCAGTACTTC
TRBJ1-2,NA,TRBV10-3,NA,CAISVGGGGSNYGYTF,TGTGCCATCAGTGTTGGGGGTGGAGGGTCGAACTATGGCTACACCTTC
TRBJ2-1,NA,TRBV5-6,NA,CASSRARGNEQFF,TGTGCCAGCAGCCGGGCCCGCGGGAATGAGCAGTTCTTC
TRBJ1-2,TRBD1,TRBV19,few,CASSIPGGIYGYTF,TGTGCCAGTAGTATTCCAGGGGGAATCTATGGCTACACCTTC
TRBJ2-7,TRBD2,TRBV4-1,few,CASSSGLAAEQYF,TGCGCCAGCAGCTCAGGACTAGCAGCCGAGCAGTACTTC
TRBJ1-1,NA,TRBV7-9,few,CASSWGVPNTEAFF,TGTGCCAGCAGCTGGGGGGTGCCGAACACTGAAGCTTTCTTT
TRBJ2-3,NA,TRBV27,few,CASSQQGSDTQYF,TGTGCCAGCAGTCAACAGGGTTCAGATACGCAGTATTTT
TRBJ2-6,NA,TRBV14,few,CASSSRGTGANVLTF,TGTGCCAGCAGCAGCAGGGGAACTGGGGCCAACGTCCTGACTTTC
TRBJ1-3,NA,TRBV20-1,NA,CSASRYPRWETGNTIYF,TGCAGTGCTAGTAGATACCCCAGGTGGGAGACTGGAAACACCATATATTTT
TRBJ2-1,NA,TRBV20-1,few,CSARDRRGEQFF,TGCAGTGCTAGAGATCGGCGGGGTGAGCAGTTCTTC
TRBJ2-3,NA,TRBV12-3/TRBV12-4,NA,CASSPGGKSQPRADTQYF,TGTGCCAGCAGTCCGGGCGGGAAATCCCAGCCTCGCGCAGATACGCAGTATTTT
TRBJ2-5,NA,TRBV7-8,many,CASSLFRGGETQYF,TGTGCCAGCAGCTTATTCAGGGGTGGAGAGACCCAGTACTTC
TRBJ2-1,NA,TRBV4-2,many,CASSQEGGSYNEQFF,TGTGCCAGCAGCCAAGAAGGCGGGTCCTACAATGAGCAGTTCTTC
TRBJ1-2,TRBD1,TRBV7-2,few,CASSPRTGGFTF,TGTGCCAGCAGCCCACGGACAGGGGGCTTCACCTTC
TRBJ1-4,NA,TRBV5-1,NA,CASRAGTTNEKLFF,TGCGCCAGCAGGGCCGGGACAACTAATGAAAAACTGTTTTTT
TRBJ2-7,NA,TRBV4-1,many,CASSQDHLASSYEQYF,TGCGCCAGCAGCCAAGATCACCTAGCGAGCTCCTACGAGCAGTACTTC
TRBJ2-1,TRBD2,TRBV5-1,NA,CASSAGTSGRAFEQFF,TGCGCCAGCAGCGCCGGGACTAGCGGGAGGGCCTTTGAGCAGTTCTTC
TRBJ1-1,NA,TRBV29-1,NA,CSVHRVGDTEAFF,TGCAGCGTCCACAGGGTCGGTGACACTGAAGCTTTCTTT
TRBJ2-2,NA,TRBV7-8,few,CASSGPGGLTGELFF,TGTGCCAGCAGCGGACCCGGGGGGCTCACCGGGGAGCTGTTTTTT
TRBJ1-2,NA,TRBV16,once,CASSPINGGAGYTF,TGTGCCAGCAGCCCCATTAACGGCGGAGCTGGCTACACCTTC
TRBJ2-1,NA,TRBV4-3,many,CASSQGFRSEDNEQFF,TGCGCCAGCAGCCAAGGATTCAGATCCGAAGACAATGAGCAGTTCTTC
TRBJ2-7,NA,TRBV2,few,CASSGFEQYF,TGTGCCAGCAGTGGCTTCGAGCAGTACTTC
TRBJ1-2,NA,TRBV6-5,many,CASSYSTDYGYTF,TGTGCCAGCAGTTACTCGACAGACTATGGCTACACCTTC
TRBJ2-3,NA,TRBV30,NA,CAWSVGPEVDTQYF,TGTGCCTGGAGTGTAGGTCCTGAGGTAGATACGCAGTATTTT
TRBJ2-5,TRBD1,TRBV12-3/TRBV12-4,many,CASSPGTGELTQYF,TGTGCCAGCAGTCCCGGGACAGGGGAATTGACCCAGTACTTC
TRBJ2-5,NA,TRBV7-2,many,CASSLGGAEEETQYF,TGTGCCAGCAGCTTAGGGGGTGCAGAGGAGGAGACCCAGTACTTC
TRBJ1-2,NA,TRBV20-1,NA,CSARDRQSNYGYTF,TGCAGTGCTAGAGATAGACAGAGTAACTATGGCTACACCTTC
TRBJ2-2,NA,TRBV9,NA,CASSGIRDTGELFF,TGTGCCAGCAGCGGGATTCGGGACACCGGGGAGCTGTTTTTT
TRBJ2-3,TRBD2,TRBV14,few,CASSQDWMLAGTDTQYF,TGTGCCAGCAGCCAAGACTGGATGCTAGCGGGGACAGATACGCAGTATTTT
TRBJ2-1,TRBD2,TRBV5-4,NA,CASASGSSTYNEQFF,TGTGCCAGTGCTAGCGGGAGTAGCACCTACAATGAGCAGTTCTTC
TRBJ2-4,TRBD2,TRBV5-1,NA,CASSSSGREDIQYF,TGCGCCAGCAGCTCGAGCGGGAGAGAAGACATTCAGTACTTC
TRBJ1-2,NA,TRBV12-3/TRBV12-4,few,CASSTTEVAGYTF,TGTGCCAGCAGTACGACTGAAGTTGCTGGCTACACCTTC
TRBJ2-3,NA,TRBV6-6,NA,CASSYGRYTDTQYF,TGTGCCAGCAGTTACGGGCGGTACACAGATACGCAGTATTTT
TRBJ1-1,NA,TRBV6-5,NA,CASSYARSRAMNTEAFF,TGTGCCAGCAGTTACGCACGTAGCCGGGCTATGAACACTGAAGCTTTCTTT
TRBJ2-7,NA,TRBV7-9,NA,CASSRGLKSYEQYF,TGTGCCAGCAGCCGCGGATTAAAATCCTACGAGCAGTACTTC
TRBJ1-5,NA,TRBV6-1,few,CASSAAMYQPQHF,TGTGCCAGCAGCGCGGCAATGTATCAGCCCCAGCATTTT
TRBJ1-1,NA,TRBV7-3,few,CASSLSGSMNTEAFF,TGTGCCAGCAGCTTGTCAGGGTCCATGAACACTGAAGCTTTCTTT
TRBJ2-3,TRBD1,TRBV25-1,NA,CASSEWTGGSTDTQYF,TGTGCCAGCAGTGAATGGACAGGGGGCTCCACAGATACGCAGTATTTT
TRBJ1-2,TRBD1,TRBV6-5,few,CASRQGTYGYTF,TGTGCCAGCAGACAGGGGACCTATGGCTACACCTTC
TRBJ1-2,TRBD1,TRBV3-1,NA,CASSQGDRRNYGYTF,TGTGCCAGCAGCCAAGGGGACAGGCGTAACTATGGCTACACCTTC
TRBJ2-3,NA,TRBV7-3,few,CASSHDNTDTQYF,TGTGCCAGCAGCCACGATAACACAGATACGCAGTATTTT
TRBJ2-2,NA,TRBV5-1,few,CASRRDIGAGELFF,TGCGCCAGCAGGAGGGACATAGGGGCCGGGGAGCTGTTTTTT